The sequence of this TCR beta chain was determined in a study of early T cells in non-severe SARS-CoV-2 infection. Study-wide context: Unsorted whole blood bulk RNA was sequenced, with unpaired chains.

Ten or more counts support this clonotype. V gave up 8 bases and J gave up 2 bases, with 12 bases separating them. CDR1 and CDR2 from the germline V gene are DFQATT and SNEGSKA (reference sequence). The CDR3 sequence is 12 residues long. Via MiXCR, TCRdb re-called the 5' RACE reads, giving one row per CDR3 protein. This table has 20,000 to 30,000 distinct CDR3 sequences, about 4% appearing once. The specimen sequenced was whole blood. The receptor comes from an adult who was a healthcare worker with PCR-confirmed SARS-CoV-2 infection or an uninfected control (not recorded which). The chain combines TRBV20-1 with TRBJ1-2; possibly TRBD1 for D (6 bases). The CDR3: CSPHRENYGYTF. CDR3 sequence (DNA): TGCAGTCCGCACAGGGAGAACTATGGCTACACCTTC.